The clone carrying this T cell receptor (beta chain) was seen just once. The sample originates from a study of PD-L1 blockade in urothelial cancer. For the study at large: Analyses were performed on blood at 3 weeks after treatment start (the second dose) and at 6 weeks.

Patients' cancers were locally advanced or metastatic urothelial carcinomas. Added to each PCR by spiking were synthetic TCR analog templates. Generated by immunoSEQ multiplex PCR, the TCRdb table keeps only in-frame clones and is missing some. The table shows fewer than 130,000 clones, with about 85% occurring only once. The germline CDR1 and CDR2 sequences are MNHNS and SASEGT. Germline trimming cut 8 bases from V and 3 bases from J; bases unmatched to any gene: 9. This CDR3 region has 14 residues. This chain uses TRBV6-1 with TRBJ1-2, with 7 bases aligning to TRBD1. The sequences come from PBMCs, collected around atezolizumab (anti-PD-L1) treatment. This sequence originates from a man aged 45-65 years with urothelial cancer. The CDR3, as DNA: TGTGCCAGCTTTATACTGGGACAGTACTATGGCTACACCTTC. Translating it yields CASFILGQYYGYTF.